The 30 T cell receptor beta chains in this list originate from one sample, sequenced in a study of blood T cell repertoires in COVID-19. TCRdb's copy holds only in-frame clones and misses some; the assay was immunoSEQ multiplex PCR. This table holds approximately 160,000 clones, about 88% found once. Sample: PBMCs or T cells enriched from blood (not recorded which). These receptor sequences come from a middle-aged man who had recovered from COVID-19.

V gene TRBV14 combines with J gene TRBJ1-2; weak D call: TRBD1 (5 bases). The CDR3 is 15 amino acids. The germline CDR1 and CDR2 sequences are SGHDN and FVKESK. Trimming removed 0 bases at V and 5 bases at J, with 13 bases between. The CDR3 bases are TGTGCCAGCAGCCAAGACCCTGCCAGGGTATATGGCTACACCTTC. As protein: CASSQDPARVYGYTF.

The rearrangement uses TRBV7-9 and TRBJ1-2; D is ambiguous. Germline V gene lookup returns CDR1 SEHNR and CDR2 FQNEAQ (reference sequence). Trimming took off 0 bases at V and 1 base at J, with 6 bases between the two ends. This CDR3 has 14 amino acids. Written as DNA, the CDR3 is TGTGCCAGCAGCTTAGCACACGTTAACTATGGCTACACCTTC. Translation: CASSLAHVNYGYTF.

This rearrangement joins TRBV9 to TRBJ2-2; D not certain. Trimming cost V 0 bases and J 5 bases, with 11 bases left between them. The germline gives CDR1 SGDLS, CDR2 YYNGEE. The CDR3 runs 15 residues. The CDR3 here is CASSVGSGPTGELFF. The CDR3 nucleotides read TGTGCCAGCAGCGTAGGCAGTGGCCCTACCGGGGAGCTGTTTTTT.

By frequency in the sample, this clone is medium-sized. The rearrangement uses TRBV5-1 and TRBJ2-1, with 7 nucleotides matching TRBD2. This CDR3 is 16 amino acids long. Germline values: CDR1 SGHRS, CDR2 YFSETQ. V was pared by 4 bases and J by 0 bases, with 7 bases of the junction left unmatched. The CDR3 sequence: CASSISGSSSYNEQFF. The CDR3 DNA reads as TGCGCCAGCAGCATTAGCGGGTCCAGCTCCTACAATGAGCAGTTCTTC.

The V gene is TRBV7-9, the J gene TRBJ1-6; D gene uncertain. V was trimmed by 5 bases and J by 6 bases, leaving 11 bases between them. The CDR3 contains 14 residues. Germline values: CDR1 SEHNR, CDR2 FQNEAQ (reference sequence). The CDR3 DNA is TGTGCCAGCAGCCCGCAGGCCATTAATTCACCCCTCCACTTT. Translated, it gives CASSPQAINSPLHF. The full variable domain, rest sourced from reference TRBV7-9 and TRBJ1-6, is DTGVSQNPRHKITKRGQNVTFRCDPISEHNRLYWYRQTLGQGPEFLTYFQNEAQLEKSRLLSDRFSAERPKGSFSTLEIQRTEQGDSAMYLCASSPQAINSPLHFGNGTRLTVT.

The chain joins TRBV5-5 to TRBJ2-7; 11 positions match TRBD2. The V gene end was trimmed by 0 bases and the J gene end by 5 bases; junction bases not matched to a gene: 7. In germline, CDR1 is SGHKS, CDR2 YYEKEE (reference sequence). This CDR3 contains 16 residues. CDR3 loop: CASSLVAGGPVNEQYF. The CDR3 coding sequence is TGTGCCAGCAGCTTGGTAGCGGGGGGGCCTGTAAACGAGCAGTACTTC.

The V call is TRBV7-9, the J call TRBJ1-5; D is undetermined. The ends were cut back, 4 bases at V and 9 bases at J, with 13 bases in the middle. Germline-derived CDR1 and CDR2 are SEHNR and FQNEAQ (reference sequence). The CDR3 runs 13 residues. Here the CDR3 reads CASSSSFEGPQHF. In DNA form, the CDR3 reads TGTGCCAGCAGCTCGTCGTTCGAGGGGCCCCAGCATTTT.

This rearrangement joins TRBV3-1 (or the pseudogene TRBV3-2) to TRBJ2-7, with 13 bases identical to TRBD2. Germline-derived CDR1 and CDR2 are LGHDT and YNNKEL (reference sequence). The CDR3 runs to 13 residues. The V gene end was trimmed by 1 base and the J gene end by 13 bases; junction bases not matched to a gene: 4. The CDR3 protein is CASSQGLAGGPYF. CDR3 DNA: TGTGCCAGCAGCCAAGGACTAGCGGGGGGCCCTTACTTC.

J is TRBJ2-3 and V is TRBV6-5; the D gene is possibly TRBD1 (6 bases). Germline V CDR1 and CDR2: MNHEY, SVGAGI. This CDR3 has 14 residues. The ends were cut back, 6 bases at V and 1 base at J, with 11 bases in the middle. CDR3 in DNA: TGTGCCAGCAGCTTGGGACAAGGCACAGATACGCAGTATTTT. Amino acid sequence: CASSLGQGTDTQYF.

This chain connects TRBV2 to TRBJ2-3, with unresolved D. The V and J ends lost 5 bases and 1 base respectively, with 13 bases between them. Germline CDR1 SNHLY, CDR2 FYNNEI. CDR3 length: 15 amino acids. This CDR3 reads CASSSHATRTDTQYF. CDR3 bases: TGTGCCAGCAGTTCTCACGCCACTCGCACAGATACGCAGTATTTT.

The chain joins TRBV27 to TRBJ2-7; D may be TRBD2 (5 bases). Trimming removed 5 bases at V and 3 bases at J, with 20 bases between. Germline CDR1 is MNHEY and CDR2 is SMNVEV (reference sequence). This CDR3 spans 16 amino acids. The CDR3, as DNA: TGTGCCAGCAGTCGCAGGATCGGAGGACGGGGCTACGAGCAGTACTTC. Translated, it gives CASSRRIGGRGYEQYF.

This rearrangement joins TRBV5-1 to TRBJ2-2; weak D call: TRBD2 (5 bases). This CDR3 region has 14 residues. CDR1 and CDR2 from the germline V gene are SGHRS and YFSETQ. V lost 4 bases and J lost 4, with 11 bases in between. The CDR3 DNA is TGCGCCAGCAGCCGACGGGAAAGCACCGGGGAGCTGTTTTTT. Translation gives CASSRRESTGELFF. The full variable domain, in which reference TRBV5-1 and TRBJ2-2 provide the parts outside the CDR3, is KAGVTQTPRYLIKTRGQQVTLSCSPISGHRSVSWYQQTPGQGLQFLFEYFSETQRNKGNFPGRFSGRQFSNSRSEMNVSTLELGDSALYLCASSRRESTGELFFGEGSRLTVL.

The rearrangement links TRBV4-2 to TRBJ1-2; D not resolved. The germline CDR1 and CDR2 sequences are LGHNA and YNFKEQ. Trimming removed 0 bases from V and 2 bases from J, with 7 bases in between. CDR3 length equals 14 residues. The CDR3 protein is CASSQDRFNYGYTF. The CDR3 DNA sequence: TGTGCCAGCAGCCAAGACAGGTTCAACTATGGCTACACCTTC.

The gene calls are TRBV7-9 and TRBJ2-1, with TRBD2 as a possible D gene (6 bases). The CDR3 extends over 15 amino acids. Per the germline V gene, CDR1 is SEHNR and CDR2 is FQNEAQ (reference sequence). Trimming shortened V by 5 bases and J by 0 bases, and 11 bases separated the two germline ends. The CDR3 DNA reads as TGTGCCAGCAGCCGGGACTGGAGCTCCTACAATGAGCAGTTCTTC. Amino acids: CASSRDWSSYNEQFF.

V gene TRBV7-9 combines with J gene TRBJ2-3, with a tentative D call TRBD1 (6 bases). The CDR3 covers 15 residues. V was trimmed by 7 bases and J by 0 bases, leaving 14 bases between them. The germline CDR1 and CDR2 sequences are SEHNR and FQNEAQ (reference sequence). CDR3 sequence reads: CASIGTSSSTDTQYF. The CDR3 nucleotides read TGTGCCAGCATCGGGACATCTTCTAGCACAGATACGCAGTATTTT.

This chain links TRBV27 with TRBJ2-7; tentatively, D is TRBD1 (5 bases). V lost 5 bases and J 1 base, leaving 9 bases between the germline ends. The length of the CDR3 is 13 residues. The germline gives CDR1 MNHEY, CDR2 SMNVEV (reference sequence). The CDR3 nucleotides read TGTGCCAGCAGTCCTCAGGGATCCTACGAGCAGTACTTC. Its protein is CASSPQGSYEQYF.

DNA for the CDR3: TGTGCCACCAGTGACTACGGGGGGAATGAGCAGTTCTTC. This gives the protein CATSDYGGNEQFF. This chain uses TRBV24-1 with TRBJ2-1; 7 bases agree with TRBD2. J lost 7 bases, V lost 4 bases, and 3 bases had no gene match. Germline assignment: CDR1 KGHDR and CDR2 SFDVKD. The CDR3 totals 13 residues.

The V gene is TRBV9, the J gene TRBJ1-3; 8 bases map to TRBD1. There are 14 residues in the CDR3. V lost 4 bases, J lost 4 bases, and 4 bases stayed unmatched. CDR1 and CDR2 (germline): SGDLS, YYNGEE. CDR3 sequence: CASSPAGGGNTIYF. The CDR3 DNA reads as TGTGCCAGCAGCCCTGCAGGGGGCGGAAACACCATATATTTT.

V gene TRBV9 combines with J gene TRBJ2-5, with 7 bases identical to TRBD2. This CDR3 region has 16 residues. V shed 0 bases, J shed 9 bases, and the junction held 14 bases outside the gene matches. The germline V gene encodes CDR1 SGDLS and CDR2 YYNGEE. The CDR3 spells CASSVGRSGGQGAQYF. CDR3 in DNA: TGTGCCAGCAGCGTAGGGCGTTCGGGAGGCCAAGGGGCCCAGTACTTC.

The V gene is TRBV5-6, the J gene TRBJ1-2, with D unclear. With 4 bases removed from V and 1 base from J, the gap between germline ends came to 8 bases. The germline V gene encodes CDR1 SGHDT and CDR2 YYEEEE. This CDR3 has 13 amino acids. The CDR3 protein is CASSNQINYGYTF. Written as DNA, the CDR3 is TGTGCCAGCAGCAACCAGATTAACTATGGCTACACCTTC. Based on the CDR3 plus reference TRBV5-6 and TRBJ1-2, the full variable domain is DAGVTQSPTHLIKTRGQQVTLRCSPKSGHDTVSWYQQALGQGPQFIFQYYEEEERQRGNFPDRFSGHQFPNYSSELNVNALLLGDSALYLCASSNQINYGYTFGSGTRLTVV.

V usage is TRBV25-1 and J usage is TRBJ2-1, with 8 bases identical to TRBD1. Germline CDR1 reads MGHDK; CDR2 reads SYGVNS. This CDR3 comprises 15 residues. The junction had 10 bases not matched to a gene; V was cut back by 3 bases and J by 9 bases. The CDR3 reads CASSEPGPGTGEQFF. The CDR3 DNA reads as TGTGCCAGCAGTGAGCCGGGACCGGGGACAGGTGAGCAGTTCTTC. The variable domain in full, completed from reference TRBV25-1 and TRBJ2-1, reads EADIYQTPRYLVIGTGKKITLECSQTMGHDKMYWYQQDPGMELHLIHYSYGVNSTEKGDLSSESTVSRIRTEHFPLTLESARPSHTSQYLCASSEPGPGTGEQFFGPGTRLTVL.

The DNA of the CDR3 is TGTGCCAGCAGCTTCGATGCGGGGCCTTACAATGAGCAGTTCTTC. Residues: CASSFDAGPYNEQFF. The V gene is TRBV5-4, the J gene TRBJ2-1, with TRBD2 as a possible D gene (6 bases). Per germline, CDR1 SGHNT and CDR2 YYREEE (reference sequence). V lost 2 bases to trimming and J lost 4 bases, with 13 bases between them. The CDR3 is made up of 15 amino acids.

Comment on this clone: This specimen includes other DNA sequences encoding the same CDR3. The CDR3 reads CASSPPGLAGTDTQYF. The CDR3 DNA follows: TGTGCCAGCTCACCACCGGGACTAGCGGGCACAGATACGCAGTATTTT. The rearrangement links TRBV18 to TRBJ2-3, with TRBD2 matching over 11 bases. The ends lost 0 bases at V and 1 base at J; junction bases unmatched: 0. The CDR3 length is 16 residues. Germline V gives CDR1 KGHSH, CDR2 LQKENI.

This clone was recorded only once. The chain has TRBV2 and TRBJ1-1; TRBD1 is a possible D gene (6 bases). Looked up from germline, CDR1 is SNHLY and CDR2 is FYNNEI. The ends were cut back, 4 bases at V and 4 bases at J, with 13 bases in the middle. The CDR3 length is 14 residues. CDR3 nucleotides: TGTGCCAGCAGTGTGAGGGAAGGGGGCACTGAAGCTTTCTTT. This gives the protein CASSVREGGTEAFF.

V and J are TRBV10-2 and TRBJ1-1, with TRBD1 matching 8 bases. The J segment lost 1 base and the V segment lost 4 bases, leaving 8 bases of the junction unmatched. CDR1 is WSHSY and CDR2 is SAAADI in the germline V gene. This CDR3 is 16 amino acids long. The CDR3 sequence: CASSGVPGGGNTEAFF. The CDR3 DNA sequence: TGCGCCAGCAGTGGTGTACCAGGGGGCGGGAACACTGAAGCTTTCTTT.

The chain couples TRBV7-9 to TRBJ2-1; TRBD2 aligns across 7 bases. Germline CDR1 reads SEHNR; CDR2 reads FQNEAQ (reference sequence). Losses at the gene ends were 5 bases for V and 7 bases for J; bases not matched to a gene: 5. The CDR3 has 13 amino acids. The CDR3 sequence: CASSSPGGNEQFF. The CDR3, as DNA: TGTGCCAGCAGCAGCCCCGGGGGGAATGAGCAGTTCTTC.

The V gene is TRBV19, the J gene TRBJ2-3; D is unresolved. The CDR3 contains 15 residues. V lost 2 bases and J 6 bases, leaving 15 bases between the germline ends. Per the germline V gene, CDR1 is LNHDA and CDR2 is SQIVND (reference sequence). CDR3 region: CASSIRLLVRDTQYF. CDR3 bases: TGTGCCAGTAGTATACGACTCCTCGTTCGGGATACGCAGTATTTT.

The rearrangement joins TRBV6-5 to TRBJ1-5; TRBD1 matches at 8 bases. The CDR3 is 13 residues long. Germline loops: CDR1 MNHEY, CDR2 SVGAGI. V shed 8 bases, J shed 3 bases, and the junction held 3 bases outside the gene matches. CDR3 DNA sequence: TGTGCCAGCCGGCAGGGGGCCAATCAGCCCCAGCATTTT. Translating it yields CASRQGANQPQHF.

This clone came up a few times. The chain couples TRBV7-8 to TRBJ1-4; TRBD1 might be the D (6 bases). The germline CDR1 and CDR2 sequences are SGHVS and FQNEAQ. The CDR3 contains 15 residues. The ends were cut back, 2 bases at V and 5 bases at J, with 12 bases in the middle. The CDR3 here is CASSLSQGINEKLFF. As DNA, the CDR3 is TGTGCCAGCAGCTTATCGCAGGGGATAAATGAAAAACTGTTTTTT.

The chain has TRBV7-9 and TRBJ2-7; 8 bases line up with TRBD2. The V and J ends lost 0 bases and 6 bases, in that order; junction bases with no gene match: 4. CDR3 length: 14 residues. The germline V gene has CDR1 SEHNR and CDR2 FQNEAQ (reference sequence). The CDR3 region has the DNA TGTGCCAGCAGCTTAGCGTACACTAGCGGCGAGCAGTACTTC. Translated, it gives CASSLAYTSGEQYF. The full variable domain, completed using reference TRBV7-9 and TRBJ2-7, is DTGVSQNPRHKITKRGQNVTFRCDPISEHNRLYWYRQTLGQGPEFLTYFQNEAQLEKSRLLSDRFSAERPKGSFSTLEIQRTEQGDSAMYLCASSLAYTSGEQYFGPGTRLTVT.